This T cell receptor beta chain was sequenced in a study of blood T cell repertoires in COVID-19 (dated by TCRdb to 2020 to 2022). For the wider study: Samples covering the acute and convalescent phases of COVID-19 were provided by collaborators in the United States, Italy and Spain. The material from the prospective study consisted of cDNA or gDNA derived from T cells, B-cell-depleted T cells, or PBMCs. The dataset comprised deeply sampled blood TCRbeta repertoires from subjects exposed to, actively infected with, or recovered from COVID-19. The repertoires were released in a freely available public database intended as a resource for research on the immune response to SARS-CoV-2. The samples were drawn from the first 160 participants of the ongoing ImmuneRACE study and from 1,254 subjects provided by 6 global collaborators. A de-identified subject ID, COVID-19 status, age in years and sex were almost always included in the sample metadata. Where HLA class I and class II types were available, the types were taken from metadata supplied by the sample provider, not from assay-based typing. Study-level results and caveats: The quantity of clinical and demographic metadata differed by source and by participant and was supplied without curation.

TCRbeta CDR3 regions were amplified from genomic DNA by means of the immunoSEQ Assay, a bias-controlled multiplex PCR. The paper's data handling went like this. The number of nucleated cells in each sample was estimated by amplification of reference gene primers within the assay. To quantify the absolute abundance of each unique TCRbeta CDR3 rearrangement, sequence reads were collapsed and filtered. For each sample, productive Simpson clonality was calculated as the square root of Simpson's diversity index over productive rearrangements. Held by TCRdb, this immuneACCESS table contains in-frame sequences only and omits some clones. Under half of the omission traces to an unresolved V gene where checked; the cause of the rest is unknown. Clonal size and the V and J genes are those of that table, whereas D and trimming came from the DNA. For this sample there are about 260,000 clones; 87% appear just once. The top ten hold 2% to 2.5% of the sample.

A word on this clone: Its antigen is not yet known. Base qualities are not recorded, but no much larger clone differs from it by a single base.

The cysteine opens and the phenylalanine closes a CDR3 of 13 amino acids. Only CDR3 DNA is held: 39 bases, read in frame from base 1. V sheds 6 bases and J sheds 7 bases, leaving 15 bases between their ends. The germline V gene (reference sequence) provides CDR1 DFQATT and CDR2 SNEGSKA. Collaborating institutions collected whole blood in K2EDTA tubes following their own protocols. For TCRbeta analysis, collaborators shipped samples in one of three forms: frozen whole blood, isolated PBMCs, or DNA extracted from either of those sample types. Sequenced material: peripheral blood. The V and J genes are TRBV20-1 and TRBJ2-2; the D segment cannot be called with confidence. The receptor was derived from a woman in her fifties or sixties with acute or convalescent COVID-19. The CDR3 protein is CSASRVADGELFF. The sequenced DNA is TGCAGTGCCAGTCGGGTAGCTGACGGGGAGCTGTTTTTT.